A single sample gave rise to the 6 T cell receptor beta chains below, sequenced in a study of Tregs in tolerant kidney transplant recipients. Assay: immunoSEQ multiplex PCR; the TCRdb copy retains only in-frame clones and omits some. The sample has 120,000 or so clones, about 91% seen once; the top ten hold roughly 0.61%. Material for sequencing was CD4+ T cells from blood. The receptor set was obtained from a human donor in good health.

V gene TRBV6-5 combines with J gene TRBJ2-7, with 12 nucleotides matching TRBD1. There are 14 residues in the CDR3. V was clipped by 5 bases and J by 4 bases; unmatched bases: 3. Germline V gene data show CDR1 as MNHEY and CDR2 as SVGAGI. Written as DNA, the CDR3 is TGTGCCAGCAGTCGGGACAGGGGGCATTACGAGCAGTACTTC. Translated, it gives CASSRDRGHYEQYF.

On this clone: Germline and junction disagree at one end, which may indicate a read error. V and J are TRBV7-7 and TRBJ2-2, with D unclear. Germline-derived CDR1 and CDR2 are SSHAT and FNYEAQ (reference sequence). The CDR3 covers 13 residues. In nucleotides, the CDR3 is TGTGCTAGCAGCGAGGATGCAAACGGGGAGCTGTTTTTT. Protein sequence: CASSEDANGELFF.

The chain joins TRBV7-9 to TRBJ1-1; D not resolved. This CDR3 is 15 amino acids long. Trimming removed 1 base at V and 0 bases at J, with 9 bases between. The germline V gene encodes CDR1 SEHNR and CDR2 FQNEAQ (reference sequence). CDR3 region: CASSLVSSLNTEAFF. The DNA of the CDR3 is TGTGCCAGCAGCTTAGTCAGCAGCCTGAACACTGAAGCTTTCTTT.

This chain links TRBV6-1 with TRBJ2-7, with D perhaps matching TRBD1 (6 bases). Germline values: CDR1 MNHNS, CDR2 SASEGT. V lost 4 bases to trimming and J lost 3 bases, with 10 bases between them. The CDR3 runs to 13 residues. CDR3 in DNA: TGTGCCAGCAGTGTTGACAGGAGCTACGAGCAGTACTTC. Amino acid sequence: CASSVDRSYEQYF.

This chain uses TRBV6-1 with TRBJ2-7, with D hard to call. The CDR3 contains 14 residues. CDR1 is MNHNS, CDR2 SASEGT, per germline. V shed 2 bases and J shed 3 bases, with 11 bases lying between them. The CDR3 sequence is CASSELGTGYEQYF. The CDR3 DNA sequence: TGTGCCAGCAGTGAACTGGGTACGGGCTACGAGCAGTACTTC.

The rearrangement links TRBV27 to TRBJ2-7, with D possibly being TRBD2 (5 bases). Trimming stripped 3 bases from V and 6 bases from J, with 18 bases between. The length of the CDR3 is 15 residues. Germline V gives CDR1 MNHEY, CDR2 SMNVEV (reference sequence). The CDR3 loop reads CASSLGSWELTEQYF. Written as DNA, the CDR3 is TGTGCCAGCAGTTTGGGTTCTTGGGAGCTTACCGAGCAGTACTTC.